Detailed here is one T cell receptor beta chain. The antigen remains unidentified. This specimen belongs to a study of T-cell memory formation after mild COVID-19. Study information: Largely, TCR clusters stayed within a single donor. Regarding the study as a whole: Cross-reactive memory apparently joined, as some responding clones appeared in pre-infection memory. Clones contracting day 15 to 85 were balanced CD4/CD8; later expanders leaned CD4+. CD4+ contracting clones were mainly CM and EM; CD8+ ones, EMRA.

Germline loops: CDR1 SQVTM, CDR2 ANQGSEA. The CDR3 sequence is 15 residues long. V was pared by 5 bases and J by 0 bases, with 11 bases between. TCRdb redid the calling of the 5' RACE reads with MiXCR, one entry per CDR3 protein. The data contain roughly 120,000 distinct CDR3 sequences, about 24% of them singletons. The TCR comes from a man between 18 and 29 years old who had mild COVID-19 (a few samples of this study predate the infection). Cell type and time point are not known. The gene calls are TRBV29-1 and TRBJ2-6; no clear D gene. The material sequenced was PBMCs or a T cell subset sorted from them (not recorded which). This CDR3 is CSVLESLSGANVLTF. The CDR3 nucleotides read TGCAGCGTTCTCGAGTCCCTCTCTGGGGCCAACGTCCTGACTTTC. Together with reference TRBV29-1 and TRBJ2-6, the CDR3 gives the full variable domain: SAVISQKPSRDICQRGTSLTIQCQVDSQVTMMFWYRQQPGQSLTLIATANQGSEATYESGFVIDKFPISRPNLTFSTLTVSNMSPEDSSIYLCSVLESLSGANVLTFGAGSRLTVL.